A selection of T cell receptor beta chains follows, all from one sample in a study of blood T cell repertoires in COVID-19. Repertoires were generated with immunoSEQ multiplex PCR, while TCRdb's copy carries only in-frame clones and drops some. The data show under 200,000 clones, about 85% seen once. The sequenced sample consisted of peripheral blood. The receptors shown here come from a woman aged 40 to 50 with COVID-19, enrolled during active disease. The CDR3 runs from the conserved cysteine through the conserved F or W. The D gene is left open where the match is weak. Size is omitted from some rows. Given values are once, few, many or a class for expanded clones.

clone_size: NA; j_call: TRBJ1-1; v_call: TRBV7-8; d_call: TRBD1; cdr3_nt: TGTGCCAGCTACCCGCCAGGGGGAATTAGGAACACTGAAGCTTTCTTT; cdr3_aa: CASYPPGGIRNTEAFF
clone_size: NA; j_call: TRBJ1-2; v_call: TRBV5-1; d_call: NA; cdr3_nt: TGCGCCAGCAGCTTTGACACCTCGCAAGGCTACACCTTC; cdr3_aa: CASSFDTSQGYTF
clone_size: NA; j_call: TRBJ2-3; v_call: TRBV11-3; d_call: TRBD2; cdr3_nt: TGTGCCAGCAGCTTGAACCCCCCACTAGCGGGGACAGATACGCAGTATTTT; cdr3_aa: CASSLNPPLAGTDTQYF
clone_size: NA; j_call: TRBJ1-3; v_call: TRBV19; d_call: NA; cdr3_nt: TGTGCCAGTACACCCTGGGGCAGGGGAGAAGGAAACACCATATATTTT; cdr3_aa: CASTPWGRGEGNTIYF
clone_size: NA; j_call: TRBJ1-5; v_call: TRBV4-2; d_call: NA; cdr3_nt: TGTGCCAGCAGCCAAGGCCCCACAGACAATCAGCCCCAGCATTTT; cdr3_aa: CASSQGPTDNQPQHF
clone_size: NA; j_call: TRBJ2-7; v_call: TRBV19; d_call: NA; cdr3_nt: TGTGCCAGTAGTATCTCACTGGGCGGGGTGCAGCACTACGAGCAGTACTTC; cdr3_aa: CASSISLGGVQHYEQYF
clone_size: NA; j_call: TRBJ2-7; v_call: TRBV30; d_call: NA; cdr3_nt: TGTGCCTGGGGCCCCACCTACGAGCAGTACTTC; cdr3_aa: CAWGPTYEQYF
clone_size: NA; j_call: TRBJ2-1; v_call: TRBV9; d_call: NA; cdr3_nt: TGTGCCAGCAGCGTGGGGCCTCCACCGCAGTTCTTC; cdr3_aa: CASSVGPPPQFF
clone_size: NA; j_call: TRBJ2-3; v_call: TRBV6-5; d_call: TRBD1; cdr3_nt: TGTGCCAGCAGCCTACAGGGGGCGAGCACAGATACGCAGTATTTT; cdr3_aa: CASSLQGASTDTQYF
clone_size: once; j_call: TRBJ2-1; v_call: TRBV6-5; d_call: TRBD1; cdr3_nt: TGTGCCAGCAGTCCGGGACAGGGTATGGGCGAGCAGTTCTTC; cdr3_aa: CASSPGQGMGEQFF
clone_size: NA; j_call: TRBJ1-2; v_call: TRBV24-1; d_call: NA; cdr3_nt: TGTGCCACCAGTCACCAGTACCCCTCCAGTTTC; cdr3_aa: CATSHQYPSSF
clone_size: NA; j_call: TRBJ2-1; v_call: TRBV6-5; d_call: TRBD1; cdr3_nt: TGTGCCAGCAGTTTGGACAGGGGGGTGTTCTTC; cdr3_aa: CASSLDRGVFF
clone_size: NA; j_call: TRBJ2-2; v_call: TRBV2; d_call: NA; cdr3_nt: TGTGCCAGCAGTGACCAAGGAGTGAACACCGGGGAGCTGTTTTTT; cdr3_aa: CASSDQGVNTGELFF
clone_size: few; j_call: TRBJ1-2; v_call: TRBV6-5; d_call: TRBD1; cdr3_nt: TGTGCCAGCAGTCGAATTGGGACAGGAGTTGGCTACACCTTC; cdr3_aa: CASSRIGTGVGYTF
clone_size: NA; j_call: TRBJ1-2; v_call: TRBV19; d_call: NA; cdr3_nt: TGTGCCAGTACCACGCCAGGGGTCTATGGCTACACCTTC; cdr3_aa: CASTTPGVYGYTF
clone_size: once; j_call: TRBJ2-7; v_call: TRBV5-1; d_call: TRBD2; cdr3_nt: TGCGCCAGCAGCCCCGGGACTAGCGGGGGGTACGAGCAGTACTTC; cdr3_aa: CASSPGTSGGYEQYF
clone_size: many; j_call: TRBJ2-7; v_call: TRBV7-8; d_call: TRBD1; cdr3_nt: TGTGCCAGCAGCCAATTAGGGACAGGAGCTTACGAGCAGTACTTC; cdr3_aa: CASSQLGTGAYEQYF
clone_size: NA; j_call: TRBJ2-7; v_call: TRBV27; d_call: NA; cdr3_nt: TGTGCCAGCAGGCAGGGAACTTTCTACGAGCAGTACTTC; cdr3_aa: CASRQGTFYEQYF
clone_size: once; j_call: TRBJ2-2; v_call: TRBV18; d_call: TRBD1; cdr3_nt: TGTGCCAGCTCACTACCGGGACAGTCGAACACCGGGGAGCTGTTTTTT; cdr3_aa: CASSLPGQSNTGELFF
clone_size: NA; j_call: TRBJ2-5; v_call: TRBV9; d_call: TRBD2; cdr3_nt: TGTGCCAGCAGCACTGGACTAGCGGGAGGAGAGGAGACCCAGTACTTC; cdr3_aa: CASSTGLAGGEETQYF
clone_size: NA; j_call: TRBJ2-7; v_call: TRBV6-6; d_call: TRBD1; cdr3_nt: TGTGCCAGCAGTTTCCGAGACAGGGGGAGGAACGAGCAGTACTTC; cdr3_aa: CASSFRDRGRNEQYF
clone_size: NA; j_call: TRBJ2-1; v_call: TRBV5-6; d_call: NA; cdr3_nt: TGTGCCAGCAGCTCGCGAAATGGGGCGGATCTGGGGGAGGATGAGCAGTTCTTC; cdr3_aa: CASSSRNGADLGEDEQFF
clone_size: NA; j_call: TRBJ2-7; v_call: TRBV6-5; d_call: NA; cdr3_nt: TGTGCCAGCAGTAAACAACAGTCTCTGCCGTACGAGCAGTACTTC; cdr3_aa: CASSKQQSLPYEQYF
clone_size: NA; j_call: TRBJ2-1; v_call: TRBV2; d_call: NA; cdr3_nt: TGTGCCAGCTCCGGGACTGGATACAATGAGCAGTTCTTC; cdr3_aa: CASSGTGYNEQFF
clone_size: NA; j_call: TRBJ2-2; v_call: TRBV27; d_call: TRBD2; cdr3_nt: TGTGGTAGAGTAAGGTCTAGCGGGGGGAACACCGGGGAGCTGTTTTTT; cdr3_aa: CGRVRSSGGNTGELFF
clone_size: NA; j_call: TRBJ1-1; v_call: TRBV10-2; d_call: NA; cdr3_nt: TGCGCCAGCGAATTGGGCTCTGGCACTGAAGCTTTCTTT; cdr3_aa: CASELGSGTEAFF
clone_size: once; j_call: TRBJ1-6; v_call: TRBV29-1; d_call: NA; cdr3_nt: TGCAGCGTTGAAGAATCGGTGGGCTCACCCCTCCACTTT; cdr3_aa: CSVEESVGSPLHF
clone_size: few; j_call: TRBJ1-6; v_call: TRBV5-5; d_call: NA; cdr3_nt: TGTGCCAGCAGCCTGGATCTTTCTAATTCACCCCTCCACTTT; cdr3_aa: CASSLDLSNSPLHF
clone_size: NA; j_call: TRBJ1-2; v_call: TRBV6-5; d_call: NA; cdr3_nt: TGTGCCAGCAGTTCTCGGTATGGCTACACCTTC; cdr3_aa: CASSSRYGYTF
clone_size: NA; j_call: TRBJ2-5; v_call: TRBV7-7; d_call: NA; cdr3_nt: TGTGCCAGCAGCTTAGAGGGGTTTGGCCAGGAGACCCAGTACTTC; cdr3_aa: CASSLEGFGQETQYF
clone_size: few; j_call: TRBJ2-2; v_call: TRBV4-1; d_call: NA; cdr3_nt: TGCGCCAGCAGCCACCTAGAAGCCGGGGAGCTGTTTTTT; cdr3_aa: CASSHLEAGELFF
clone_size: NA; j_call: TRBJ2-2; v_call: TRBV7-3; d_call: TRBD1; cdr3_nt: TGTGCCAGCAGCCACGGGACAGGGACGGGCGGGGAGCTGTTTTTT; cdr3_aa: CASSHGTGTGGELFF
clone_size: NA; j_call: TRBJ1-5; v_call: TRBV3-1/TRBV3-2; d_call: NA; cdr3_nt: TGTGCCAGCAGCCAGACAGGTCTCAATCAGCCCCAGCATTTT; cdr3_aa: CASSQTGLNQPQHF
clone_size: NA; j_call: TRBJ2-7; v_call: TRBV5-8; d_call: TRBD1; cdr3_nt: TGTGCCAGCAGCTTGTTCCACAGGGGTTACGAGCAGTACTTC; cdr3_aa: CASSLFHRGYEQYF
clone_size: few; j_call: TRBJ2-7; v_call: TRBV7-9; d_call: NA; cdr3_nt: TGTGCCAGCACCTCCACGCAGGGGGAGGCCTACGAGCAGTACTTC; cdr3_aa: CASTSTQGEAYEQYF
clone_size: NA; j_call: TRBJ1-2; v_call: TRBV6-6; d_call: NA; cdr3_nt: TGTGCCAGCGGGGCAGCCATGAGCTATGGCTACACCTTC; cdr3_aa: CASGAAMSYGYTF
clone_size: NA; j_call: TRBJ2-5; v_call: TRBV19; d_call: NA; cdr3_nt: TGTGCCAGTAGTATAGAGGGCAGGGGAATATTAGAGACCCAGTACTTC; cdr3_aa: CASSIEGRGILETQYF